The present T cell receptor beta chain was sequenced within a study of T cell changes during pregnancy in multiple sclerosis. Here immunoSEQ multiplex PCR was the method, and the copy in TCRdb shows in-frame clones only, minus some. The sample carries 65,000 to 85,000 clones, over 85% recorded once. Trimming took 5 bases from V and 3 from J, leaving 20 bases between them. The CDR3 covers 17 residues. From germline, CDR1 is SGHVS and CDR2 FNYEAQ. The genes are TRBV7-6 and TRBJ2-1; tentatively, D is TRBD2 (5 bases). This clonotype was sampled from a female donor in good health, enrolled as a control in a pregnancy study. The sequences come from peripheral blood, collected in the second trimester of pregnancy. The CDR3 DNA reads as TGTGCCAGCAGCCCAGCGGTAATTGGACTGAACTACAATGAGCAGTTCTTC. Protein sequence: CASSPAVIGLNYNEQFF.